This passage covers 9 T cell receptor beta chains from one sample sequenced in a study of blood T cell repertoires in COVID-19. TCRdb's copy holds only in-frame clones and misses some; the assay was immunoSEQ multiplex PCR. The sample consists of 100,000 to 110,000 clones, roughly 90% of them appearing once. Sequences were obtained from peripheral blood. These receptors were collected from a man aged 45-65 years with active COVID-19.

This chain uses TRBV5-4 with TRBJ1-1; D call uncertain. Per germline, CDR1 SGHNT and CDR2 YYREEE (reference sequence). V was pared by 6 bases and J by 1 base, with 10 bases between. CDR3 length: 13 residues. The DNA for the CDR3 is TGTGCCAGCACTTTTCGGGGGAACACTGAAGCTTTCTTT. Translation gives CASTFRGNTEAFF.

The rearrangement joins TRBV18 to TRBJ2-5, with TRBD1 identical over 8 bases. Trimming at V came to 2 bases and at J to 4 bases, leaving 6 bases not matched to a gene. Germline V gene data show CDR1 as KGHSH and CDR2 as LQKENI. This CDR3 region has 15 residues. The CDR3 coding sequence is TGTGCCAGCTCACCATCACAGGGGGGACGAGAGACCCAGTACTTC. Translated: CASSPSQGGRETQYF.

The V and J genes are TRBV19 and TRBJ2-3, with D perhaps TRBD2 (6 bases). Between the trimmed V and J ends, which lost 4 bases and 6 bases, there was a span of 23 bases. CDR1 and CDR2 (germline): LNHDA, SQIVND (reference sequence). The CDR3 length is 17 residues. CDR3 loop: CASSTVRGLEGYDTQYF. CDR3 sequence (DNA): TGTGCCAGTAGTACCGTTCGGGGACTGGAGGGGTATGATACGCAGTATTTT.

The V call is TRBV9, the J call TRBJ1-2, with D unclear. This CDR3 region has 11 residues. V was shortened by 3 bases and J by 6 bases, with 6 bases between the two germline ends. The germline CDR1 and CDR2 sequences are SGDLS and YYNGEE. For the CDR3, the DNA is TGTGCCAGCAGCGGCTACGATGGCTACACCTTC. Translated: CASSGYDGYTF.

The gene calls are TRBV27 and TRBJ1-5, with TRBD1 matching over 7 bases. Germline values: CDR1 MNHEY, CDR2 SMNVEV (reference sequence). CDR3 length equals 14 residues. Trimming removed 5 bases from V and 3 bases from J; junction bases left unmatched: 4. The CDR3 sequence is CASSPGQVNQPQHF. CDR3 nucleotides: TGTGCCAGCAGTCCCGGACAGGTCAATCAGCCCCAGCATTTT.

This chain uses TRBV2 with TRBJ2-1; 9 bases are shared with TRBD2. This CDR3 has 16 amino acids. Losses at the gene ends were 5 bases for V and 9 bases for J; bases not matched to a gene: 14. The V gene's germline CDR1 is SNHLY and CDR2 FYNNEI. The CDR3: CASSLRVAGVFIEQFF. The CDR3 region has the DNA TGTGCCAGCAGTCTCCGAGTAGCGGGAGTATTTATTGAGCAGTTCTTC.

The rearrangement joins TRBV6-1 to TRBJ2-5; perhaps TRBD2 as D (5 bases). Trimming pared 2 bases from V and 5 bases from J, leaving 12 bases between. Germline V CDR1 and CDR2: MNHNS, SASEGT. CDR3 size: 14 residues. CDR3 nucleotides: TGTGCCAGCAGTGAAAGTGAGGGAAGGGAGACCCAGTACTTC. This translates into CASSESEGRETQYF.

This chain uses TRBV12-3 or TRBV12-4 with TRBJ1-3; D call uncertain. This CDR3 has 12 residues. The germline V and J ends were trimmed by 3 bases and 6 bases, with 6 bases remaining between them. CDR3 in amino acids: CASSFKLNTIYF. CDR3 bases: TGTGCCAGCAGTTTTAAACTAAACACCATATATTTT.

V is TRBV6-1 and J is TRBJ1-1; 10 bases match TRBD1. The CDR3 length is 15 residues. Unmatched junction bases numbered 6, after V lost 3 bases and J lost 5 bases. The germline V gene encodes CDR1 MNHNS and CDR2 SASEGT. CDR3 in DNA: TGTGCCAGCAGTGAGCCGGGACAGGGGAAGACTGAAGCTTTCTTT. This encodes CASSEPGQGKTEAFF.